The 19 T cell receptor beta chains presented below share a single source sample, sequenced in a study of T cells after yellow fever vaccination. From the 5' RACE reads, TCRdb called clonotypes with MiXCR, one entry per CDR3 protein. The table records 150,000 to 200,000 distinct CDR3 sequences, 7% to 10% of them present only once. Sequencing was performed on CD8+ T cells sorted from PBMCs, taken 45 days after the yellow fever booster vaccination. The origin of the receptors is a young man who received the YFV17D yellow fever vaccine.

The rearrangement uses TRBV6-2 or TRBV6-3 and TRBJ1-6; D is unresolved. This CDR3 comprises 15 residues. The V end was cut by 6 bases, the J end by 8 bases, with 17 bases between. Germline-derived CDR1 and CDR2 are MNHEY and SVGEGT. The chain's CDR3 is CASRTRGMAYSPLHF. The CDR3 nucleotides are TGTGCCAGCAGAACTCGGGGAATGGCTTATTCACCCCTCCACTTT.

This sequence joins TRBV28 and TRBJ2-5; D could derive from TRBD1 or TRBD2 (5 bases each). V lost 2 bases, J lost 3 bases, and 10 bases lay in between. Per the germline V gene, CDR1 is MDHEN and CDR2 is SYDVKM. The CDR3 covers 14 residues. The CDR3 DNA is TGTGCCAGCAGTTTAAGGGGACCTAAAGAGACCCAGTACTTC. Translated: CASSLRGPKETQYF.

This clonotype has a handful of counts. The J gene is TRBJ2-3, the V gene TRBV6-6; D is uncertain. This CDR3 has 11 amino acids. Trimming left V 1 base short and J 6 bases short, with 2 bases between. Per germline, CDR1 MNHNY and CDR2 SVGAGI (reference sequence). Written as DNA, the CDR3 is TGTGCCAGCAGTTACTTCGATACGCAGTATTTT. It translates to CASSYFDTQYF.

This rearrangement joins TRBV12-3 or TRBV12-4 to TRBJ1-5; unclear D gene. V lost 3 bases, J lost 6 bases, and 6 bases lay in between. This CDR3 comprises 12 residues. This chain's CDR3 is CASSFTPQPQHF. The CDR3 bases are TGTGCCAGCAGTTTCACCCCTCAGCCCCAGCATTTT.

The chain couples TRBV7-9 to TRBJ2-3, with D hard to call. Trimming took off 2 bases at V and 8 bases at J, with 11 bases between the two ends. The CDR3 spans 13 residues. Germline CDR1 SEHNR, CDR2 FQNEAQ (reference sequence). The chain's CDR3 is CASSLSPPATQYF. CDR3 sequence (DNA): TGTGCCAGCAGCTTATCTCCGCCAGCTACGCAGTATTTT.

This chain uses TRBV13 with TRBJ1-1, with 10 bases matching TRBD1. Germline CDR1 and CDR2: PRHDT and FYEKMQ (reference sequence). Losses at the gene ends were 5 bases for V and 6 bases for J; bases not matched to a gene: 9. This CDR3 has 15 residues. DNA of the CDR3: TGTGCCAGCAGCCTGGATGGACAGGGGGAGGCTGAAGCTTTCTTT. It specifies CASSLDGQGEAEAFF.

This clonotype showed up just a few times. The rearrangement links TRBV7-8 to TRBJ2-1; D uncertain. CDR1 is SGHVS and CDR2 is FQNEAQ in the germline V gene. V lost 3 bases and J 6 bases, leaving 12 bases between the germline ends. This CDR3 has 14 residues. The DNA of the CDR3 is TGTGCCAGCAGCTTCGGTCAGGTCTTCAATGAGCAGTTCTTC. The encoded protein is CASSFGQVFNEQFF.

At least ten counts were recorded for this clonotype. The chain is built from TRBV20-1 and TRBJ2-2; D not certain. This CDR3 has 12 amino acids. Deletions cut 7 bases from V and 5 bases from J, with 11 bases between. The germline gives CDR1 DFQATT, CDR2 SNEGSKA (reference sequence). CDR3 sequence reads: CSGRHLTGELFF. CDR3 sequence (DNA): TGCAGTGGAAGACATCTAACCGGGGAGCTGTTTTTT.

The chain has TRBV5-1 and TRBJ2-7; no firm D call. CDR1 and CDR2 (germline): SGHRS, YFSETQ. The CDR3 extends over 13 amino acids. Trimming removed 0 bases at V and 2 bases at J, with 6 bases between. The CDR3 sequence is CASSLAGPYEQYV. The CDR3 coding sequence is TGCGCCAGCAGCTTGGCTGGCCCCTACGAGCAGTACGTC.

The chain joins TRBV7-9 to TRBJ2-1, with D perhaps matching TRBD2 (5 bases). The CDR3 consists of 15 residues. Germline V CDR1 and CDR2: SEHNR, FQNEAQ (reference sequence). Trimming took off 5 bases at V and 8 bases at J, with 19 bases between the two ends. CDR3 bases: TGTGCCAGCAGCCAACTAGTTATCTTCGTCGATGAGCAGTTCTTC. Protein sequence: CASSQLVIFVDEQFF.

Ten or more counts support this clonotype. The genes are TRBV3-1 and TRBJ2-3; D is ambiguous. The germline CDR1 and CDR2 sequences are LGHDT and YNNKEL (reference sequence). Deletions cut 4 bases from V and 6 bases from J, with 17 bases between. The CDR3 is 15 residues long. As DNA, the CDR3 is TGTGCCAGCAGCCCGGCAGCCCCGATTGGGGATACGCAGTATTTT. Amino acid sequence: CASSPAAPIGDTQYF.

This clonotype was seen a handful of times. The chain employs TRBV10-2 and TRBJ1-2, with D perhaps matching TRBD1 (6 bases). V was cut by 1 base and J by 6 bases, with 12 bases left in between. The germline V gene encodes CDR1 WSHSY and CDR2 SAAADI. The CDR3 is made up of 14 amino acids. This chain's CDR3 is CASSELQGLHGYTF. The CDR3 DNA is TGCGCCAGCAGTGAGTTGCAGGGGTTGCATGGCTACACCTTC.

This clonotype was seen just once. The chain links TRBV5-4 to TRBJ2-2, with a tentative D call TRBD2 (5 bases). Trimming took 5 bases from V and 1 from J, leaving 9 bases between them. From germline, CDR1 is SGHNT and CDR2 YYREEE (reference sequence). There are 14 residues in the CDR3. The CDR3 reads CASRELENTGELFF. DNA of the CDR3: TGTGCCAGCAGGGAACTAGAGAACACCGGGGAGCTGTTTTTT.

The chain recombines TRBV4-2 with TRBJ2-3, with 9 bases that match TRBD2. The CDR3 spans 16 residues. CDR1 and CDR2 (germline): LGHNA, YNFKEQ. After removal of 4 bases from V and 3 bases from J, the junction contained 8 bases not matched to a gene. CDR3 amino acids: CASSPNLAGTTDTQYF. The DNA of the CDR3 is TGTGCCAGCAGCCCCAACCTAGCGGGGACTACAGATACGCAGTATTTT.

This clonotype was counted between two and nine times. The chain recombines TRBV18 with TRBJ2-3; D unclear. The CDR3 extends over 18 amino acids. CDR1 and CDR2 from the germline V gene are KGHSH and LQKENI. Between the trimmed V and J ends, which lost 2 bases and 0 bases, there was a span of 18 bases. DNA for the CDR3: TGTGCCAGCTCACCAGGGAATAGCCAATCTCCTAGCACAGATACGCAGTATTTT. This codes for CASSPGNSQSPSTDTQYF. The variable domain in full, completed from reference TRBV18 and TRBJ2-3, reads NAGVMQNPRHLVRRRGQEARLRCSPMKGHSHVYWYRQLPEEGLKFMVYLQKENIIDESGMPKERFSAEFPKEGPSILRIQQVVRGDSAAYFCASSPGNSQSPSTDTQYFGPGTRLTVL.

The chain couples TRBV12-3 or TRBV12-4 to TRBJ2-6, with D tentatively TRBD1 or TRBD2 (5 bases each). V shed 7 bases and J shed 0 bases, with 19 bases lying between them. The CDR3 runs 18 residues. The CDR3: CASTEGIYPSSGANVLTF. The CDR3 nucleotides are TGTGCCAGCACCGAGGGGATTTACCCGTCCTCTGGGGCCAACGTCCTGACTTTC.

This clonotype was counted a few times. The chain carries TRBV15 and TRBJ2-5; 8 bases are shared with TRBD1. The trim removed 3 bases at V and 2 bases at J, leaving 8 bases unmatched. This CDR3 has 16 amino acids. CDR1 and CDR2 (germline): LNHNV, YYDKDF (reference sequence). CDR3 sequence (DNA): TGTGCCACCAGCAGTTACCAGGGGGCAGGGCAAGAGACCCAGTACTTC. This sequence encodes CATSSYQGAGQETQYF.

This chain joins TRBV6-1 and TRBJ2-4; perhaps TRBD2 as D (5 bases). The CDR3 consists of 15 residues. Germline values: CDR1 MNHNS, CDR2 SASEGT. V lost 5 bases and J lost 9, with 20 bases in between. Here the CDR3 reads CASSSLPEDPPIQYF. The CDR3, as DNA: TGTGCCAGCAGTTCCCTACCGGAGGACCCCCCCATTCAGTACTTC.

This clonotype was seen many times. This chain joins TRBV3-1 and TRBJ1-2; 11 bases match TRBD1. CDR1 is LGHDT, CDR2 YNNKEL, per germline (reference sequence). CDR3 length: 13 amino acids. After removal of 6 bases from V and 7 bases from J, the junction contained 4 bases not matched to a gene. For the CDR3, the DNA is TGTGCCAGCAGACGGACAGGGGGCGGTGGCTACACCTTC. It codes for CASRRTGGGGYTF. Full variable domain (missing parts from reference TRBV3-1 and TRBJ1-2): DTAVSQTPKYLVTQMGNDKSIKCEQNLGHDTMYWYKQDSKKFLKIMFSYNNKELIINETVPNRFSPKSPDKAHLNLHINSLELGDSAVYFCASRRTGGGGYTFGSGTRLTVV.